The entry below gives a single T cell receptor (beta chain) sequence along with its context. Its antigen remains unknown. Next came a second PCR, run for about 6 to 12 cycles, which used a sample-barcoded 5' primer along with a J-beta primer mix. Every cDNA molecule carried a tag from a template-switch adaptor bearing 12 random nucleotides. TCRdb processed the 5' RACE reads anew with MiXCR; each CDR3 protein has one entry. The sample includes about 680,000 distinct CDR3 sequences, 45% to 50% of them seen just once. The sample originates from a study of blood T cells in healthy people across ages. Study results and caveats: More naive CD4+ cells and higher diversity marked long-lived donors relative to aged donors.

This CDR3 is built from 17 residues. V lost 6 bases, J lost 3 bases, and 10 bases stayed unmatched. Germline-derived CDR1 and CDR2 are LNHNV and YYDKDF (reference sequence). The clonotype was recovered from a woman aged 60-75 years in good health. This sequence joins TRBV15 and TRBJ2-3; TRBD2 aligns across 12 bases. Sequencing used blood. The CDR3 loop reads CATSIGLAGSGTDTQYF. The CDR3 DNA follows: TGTGCCACCAGTATCGGACTAGCGGGATCGGGGACAGATACGCAGTATTTT.